A single sample is the source of the 25 T cell receptor beta chains below, sequenced in a study of early T cells in non-severe SARS-CoV-2 infection (dated by TCRdb to the early 2020s). Receptor libraries were prepared by 5' RACE. For sequencing, a NextSeq 500 was employed. The public reads were reprocessed in TCRdb via fastp at Q25 and MiXCR, keeping in-frame beta chains. Entries are consolidated by CDR3 protein sequence, retaining the most common genes and DNA. For this sample there are about 49,000 distinct CDR3 sequences; around 6.5% appear just once. The biggest ten clones account for less than 3.5% of the sample. This specimen consisted of whole blood, obtained at baseline. The receptor source for this set is an adult who was a healthcare worker with PCR-confirmed SARS-CoV-2 infection or an uninfected control (not recorded which).

This clonotype was observed at least ten times. This sequence joins TRBV4-2 and TRBJ2-3; 7 positions match TRBD1. The CDR3 sequence is 16 residues long. V dropped 0 bases and J dropped 3; count of bases not matched to a gene: 6. In germline, CDR1 is LGHNA, CDR2 YNFKEQ. DNA of the CDR3: TGTGCCAGCAGCCAAGATATTGGACAGGTGACAGATACGCAGTATTTT. Translated: CASSQDIGQVTDTQYF.

The sample holds many counts of this clonotype. The V gene is TRBV4-3, the J gene TRBJ1-2; 7 bases line up with TRBD1. The CDR3 has 14 residues. V trimming: 6 bases; J trimming: 5 bases; junction bases outside the gene matches: 9. Per the germline V gene, CDR1 is LGHNA and CDR2 is YSLEER. The CDR3 protein is CASSHRSGQYGYTF. The CDR3 DNA is TGCGCCAGCAGTCACAGATCGGGACAGTATGGCTACACCTTC.

The sample holds a few counts of this clonotype. This chain joins TRBV5-1 and TRBJ1-5; 7 nucleotides agree with TRBD1. Germline lookup yields CDR1 SGHRS and CDR2 YFSETQ. The CDR3 is made up of 15 amino acids. V shed 1 base, J shed 1 base, and the junction held 2 bases outside the gene matches. CDR3 region: CASSLSGGSNQPQHF. Written as DNA, the CDR3 is TGCGCCAGCAGCTTGTCAGGGGGGAGCAATCAGCCCCAGCATTTT.

This clonotype was counted only a few times. The chain has TRBV29-1 and TRBJ1-1, with D possibly TRBD1 on 6 matching bases. Per germline, CDR1 SQVTM and CDR2 ANQGSEA. The CDR3 runs to 13 residues. V was pared by 4 bases and J by 7 bases, with 16 bases between. In DNA, the CDR3 is TGCAGCGTTGGAACTGGAGGACAGAATGAAGCTTTCTTT. Translated, it gives CSVGTGGQNEAFF.

This clonotype was picked up many times. V usage is TRBV20-1 and J usage is TRBJ2-1; 11 nucleotides agree with TRBD2. Germline values: CDR1 DFQATT, CDR2 SNEGSKA (reference sequence). The CDR3 is made up of 15 amino acids. With V trimmed by 7 bases and J by 5 bases, 10 bases remained unmatched. The CDR3 nucleotides read TGCAGTGTCGAAACCGGGACTAGCGGCCACAATGAGCAGTTCTTC. This gives the protein CSVETGTSGHNEQFF.

This clonotype was picked up many times. This chain joins TRBV4-3 and TRBJ2-1; 12 nucleotides align to TRBD2. This CDR3 region has 17 residues. The germline CDR1 and CDR2 sequences are LGHNA and YSLEER. After removal of 3 bases from V and 7 bases from J, the junction contained 10 bases not matched to a gene. CDR3 protein: CASSHPSGGAFGNEQFF. CDR3 sequence (DNA): TGCGCCAGCAGCCACCCTAGCGGGGGGGCCTTTGGAAATGAGCAGTTCTTC.

This clonotype was counted ten times or more. The gene calls are TRBV20-1 and TRBJ2-3; tentatively, D is TRBD1 or TRBD2 (6 bases each). This CDR3 region has 15 residues. V was pared by 0 bases and J by 0 bases, with 10 bases between. The germline CDR1 and CDR2 sequences are DFQATT and SNEGSKA (reference sequence). Written as DNA, the CDR3 is TGCAGTGCTAGAGATAGGGGGGATAGCACAGATACGCAGTATTTT. Encoded protein: CSARDRGDSTDTQYF.

This clonotype was seen at least ten times. The genes are TRBV7-3 and TRBJ2-2, with a tentative D call TRBD2 (5 bases). V lost 2 bases and J 4 bases, leaving 5 bases between the germline ends. This CDR3 is 13 amino acids long. Germline V lookup: CDR1 SGHTA, CDR2 FQGTGA. This CDR3 reads CASSLAGTGELFF. The DNA for the CDR3 is TGTGCCAGCAGCTTAGCGGGCACCGGGGAGCTGTTTTTT.

The sample holds many counts of this clonotype. The V and J genes are TRBV11-3 and TRBJ2-1, with 8 bases that match TRBD2. Germline values: CDR1 SGHNT, CDR2 YENEEA. The ends lost 6 bases at V and 6 bases at J; junction bases unmatched: 7. The CDR3 has 14 amino acids. The CDR3: CASSRGGLSNEQFF. The CDR3 region has the DNA TGTGCCAGCAGTCGGGGGGGCCTTTCCAATGAGCAGTTCTTC.

This chain connects TRBV7-6 to TRBJ2-2; D is uncertain. Germline V gene data show CDR1 as SGHVS and CDR2 as FNYEAQ. V dropped 5 bases and J dropped 0 bases, with 19 bases sitting between them. This CDR3 spans 18 amino acids. This CDR3 is CASSPRWSAKTNTGELFF. CDR3 coding DNA: TGTGCCAGCAGCCCTAGATGGTCGGCAAAAACGAACACCGGGGAGCTGTTTTTT.

This clonotype was seen at least ten times. This rearrangement joins TRBV6-4 to TRBJ2-2; 7 bases align to TRBD1. Germline CDR1 MRHNA, CDR2 SNTAGT. The CDR3 has 15 residues. With 6 bases clipped from V and 4 bases from J, the junction kept 8 bases outside the gene matches. CDR3 nucleotide sequence: TGTGCCAGCAGAGTGGACAGGATGGGCACCGGGGAGCTGTTTTTT. Amino acid sequence: CASRVDRMGTGELFF.

This clonotype was seen ten or more times. For the CDR3, the DNA is TGTGCCAGCAGCTTAGGCCGGGTCAAGCAGTACTTC. Translating gives CASSLGRVKQYF. This chain joins TRBV7-2 and TRBJ2-7; no clear D gene. V shed 1 base and J shed 8 bases, with 9 bases lying between them. Germline V gives CDR1 SGHTA, CDR2 FQGNSA. The CDR3 totals 12 residues.

This chain links TRBV27 with TRBJ2-7; a weak D match, TRBD1 (5 bases). The CDR3 spans 12 residues. V was clipped by 7 bases and J by 2 bases, with 9 bases between them. The V gene's germline CDR1 is MNHEY and CDR2 SMNVEV (reference sequence). CDR3 protein: CASKGRAYEQYF. The DNA of the CDR3 is TGTGCCAGCAAAGGCAGGGCCTACGAGCAGTACTTC.

The chain is built from TRBV12-3 or TRBV12-4 and TRBJ1-6, with D possibly matching TRBD1 (5 bases). Trimming cost V 5 bases and J 7 bases, with 12 bases left between them. The CDR3 loop spans 14 amino acids. The CDR3 coding sequence is TGTGCCAGCAGTCCGACGGGGCAGAATTCACCCCTCCACTTT. Translated, it gives CASSPTGQNSPLHF.

The V call is TRBV13, the J call TRBJ2-3, with a weak D call TRBD1 (6 bases). Trimming cost V 4 bases and J 2 bases, with 10 bases left between them. CDR1 is PRHDT and CDR2 is FYEKMQ in the germline V gene (reference sequence). The CDR3 contains 14 residues. The CDR3 reads CASSWGHPTDTQYF. The CDR3 bases are TGTGCCAGCAGCTGGGGACACCCCACAGATACGCAGTATTTT.

Here the CDR3 DNA reads TGTGCCAGCAGTGAACCCCGGCAGGGGCCCCGAGAGCAGTTCTTC. It translates to CASSEPRQGPREQFF. V is TRBV25-1 and J is TRBJ2-1; D possibly corresponds to TRBD1 (6 bases). Trimming cost V 2 bases and J 10 bases, with 18 bases left between them. The CDR3 loop spans 15 amino acids. CDR1 is MGHDK, CDR2 SYGVNS, per germline.

This clonotype came up many times. V and J are TRBV7-9 and TRBJ2-3; D is unresolved. Per the germline V gene, CDR1 is SEHNR and CDR2 is FQNEAQ (reference sequence). CDR3 length: 14 amino acids. V shed 5 bases and J shed 4 bases, with 13 bases lying between them. CDR3 nucleotides: TGTGCCAGCAGCCCGGGTACGAGCGCAGATACGCAGTATTTT. Translation gives CASSPGTSADTQYF.

In its sample, this clonotype was seen many times. The chain employs TRBV14 and TRBJ2-7; D tentatively fits TRBD1 or TRBD2 (6 bases each). The germline V gene encodes CDR1 SGHDN and CDR2 FVKESK. Trimming pared 2 bases from V and 6 bases from J, leaving 20 bases between. The CDR3 is 16 amino acids. CDR3 nucleotide sequence: TGTGCCAGCAGCCAATGGAGGGGGTATACACTGGGCGAGCAGTACTTC. This encodes CASSQWRGYTLGEQYF.

This clonotype was detected only a few times. This chain links TRBV13 with TRBJ2-3, with 15 nucleotides matching TRBD2. Germline V gene data show CDR1 as PRHDT and CDR2 as FYEKMQ (reference sequence). The CDR3 length is 19 residues. V gave up 5 bases and J gave up 8 bases; unmatched junction bases: 17. In DNA, the CDR3 is TGTGCCAGCAGCGCTGGACTAGCGGGGGGGCCCCAACCGCGGGGTACGCAGTATTTT. This encodes CASSAGLAGGPQPRGTQYF.

V gene TRBV12-5 combines with J gene TRBJ2-3; unclear D gene. From germline, CDR1 is LGHNT and CDR2 FRNRAP. V was trimmed by 1 base and J by 5 bases, leaving 7 bases between them. The CDR3 is 13 residues long. The CDR3 DNA follows: TGTGCTAGTGGTTTGGCCGGCTTAGATACGCAGTATTTT. Its protein is CASGLAGLDTQYF. Full variable domain (missing parts from reference TRBV12-5 and TRBJ2-3): DARVTQTPRHKVTEMGQEVTMRCQPILGHNTVFWYRQTMMQGLELLAYFRNRAPLDDSGMPKDRFSAEMPDATLATLKIQPSEPRDSAVYFCASGLAGLDTQYFGPGTRLTVL.

This clonotype has a count of ten or more. The chain links TRBV5-5 to TRBJ1-1; the D gene is possibly TRBD1 (5 bases). Germline V CDR1 and CDR2: SGHKS, YYEKEE (reference sequence). Trimming pared 1 base from V and 6 bases from J, leaving 13 bases between. CDR3 length equals 14 residues. CDR3 amino acids: CASSLNPGISEAFF. The CDR3 DNA reads as TGTGCCAGCAGCTTGAACCCAGGGATTTCTGAAGCTTTCTTT.

This clonotype was seen more than once but under ten times. The V call is TRBV6-6, the J call TRBJ2-4; no definite D call. The length of the CDR3 is 13 residues. Looked up from germline, CDR1 is MNHNY and CDR2 is SVGAGI (reference sequence). The V end was cut by 6 bases, the J end by 0 bases, with 6 bases between. CDR3 sequence (DNA): TGTGCCAGCAGGGAGACAGCCAAAAACATTCAGTACTTC. It translates to CASRETAKNIQYF.

This clonotype came up many times. The gene calls are TRBV20-1 and TRBJ2-1; TRBD2 matches at 11 bases. Germline-derived CDR1 and CDR2 are DFQATT and SNEGSKA (reference sequence). V lost 0 bases to trimming and J lost 0 bases; unmatched junction nucleotides: 10. The length of the CDR3 is 19 residues. The DNA for the CDR3 is TGCAGTGCTAGAGATAGCGGGGGGGTTTTACCCGGCTCCTACAATGAGCAGTTCTTC. Translation gives CSARDSGGVLPGSYNEQFF.

The CDR3 loop is CSARVSRGLFEQYF. The CDR3 nucleotides read TGCAGTGCTAGAGTTAGCAGGGGCCTATTCGAGCAGTACTTC. The chain recombines TRBV20-1 with TRBJ2-7, with D possibly TRBD1 on 6 matching bases. Germline V lookup: CDR1 DFQATT, CDR2 SNEGSKA (reference sequence). The V and J ends lost 1 base and 6 bases respectively, with 16 bases between them. This CDR3 is 14 amino acids long.

This clonotype appeared a single time. The CDR3, as DNA: TGTGCCAGCAGCAGGGACAGGTTACAGCCCCAGCATTTT. Translation: CASSRDRLQPQHF. The chain links TRBV7-2 to TRBJ1-5, with 8 bases lining up with TRBD1. The CDR3 is 13 amino acids. Germline V gene lookup returns CDR1 SGHTA and CDR2 FQGNSA. The V gene end was trimmed by 5 bases and the J gene end by 7 bases; junction bases not matched to a gene: 4.